These 2 T cell receptor beta chains share one sample of origin, sequenced in a study of blood T cell repertoires in COVID-19 (TCRdb year 2020). Receptor libraries were prepared by the immunoSEQ multiplex PCR assay. Here the immuneACCESS table is served through TCRdb, limited to in-frame sequences with V and J called. Missing clones are a known gap in these copies; in checked studies unresolved V genes cover under half, and the rest lacks a known reason. This sample lists a few hundred thousand clones; about 89% were detected once. Jointly, the top ten make up 7.8% of the sample. Sample: peripheral blood. Receptors originate from a woman aged 45-65 years who had recovered from COVID-19.

The gene calls are TRBV5-4 and TRBJ2-7; D gene uncertain. Trimming stripped 4 bases from V and 2 bases from J, with 13 bases between. Germline CDR1 reads SGHNT; CDR2 reads YYREEE (reference sequence). The CDR3 has 14 residues. The CDR3 here is CASSEVGTAYEQYF. The CDR3 DNA sequence: TGTGCCAGCAGCGAGGTTGGTACTGCCTACGAGCAGTACTTC. Complete variable domain (other parts from reference TRBV5-4 and TRBJ2-7): ETGVTQSPTHLIKTRGQQVTLRCSSQSGHNTVSWYQQALGQGPQFIFQYYREEENGRGNFPPRFSGLQFPNYSSELNVNALELDDSALYLCASSEVGTAYEQYFGPGTRLTVT.

This clone has only a few counts. The gene calls are TRBV18 and TRBJ2-1, with 9 nucleotides matching TRBD2. After removal of 3 bases from V and 7 bases from J, the junction contained 7 bases not matched to a gene. The CDR3 runs to 15 residues. Germline V gene lookup returns CDR1 KGHSH and CDR2 LQKENI. CDR3 protein: CASSPPLAGKNEQFF. The CDR3 DNA follows: TGTGCCAGCTCACCCCCGCTAGCGGGGAAAAATGAGCAGTTCTTC.